A single sample is the source of the 21 T cell receptor beta chains below, sequenced in a study of shared clonotypes between healthy human individuals. Generated by immunoSEQ multiplex PCR, the TCRdb table keeps only in-frame clones and is missing some. In the table there are roughly 2,000,000 clones, about 95% of which are singletons. It was CD45RO-negative cells, positively selected for CCR7, that made up naive CD8 cells, with terminally differentiated effector memory CD45RA+ cells excluded. Material for sequencing was naive CD8+ T cells sorted from blood. The receptors originated from a man aged 18 to 30 in good health.

This clone occurred once. The rearrangement joins TRBV27 to TRBJ2-7; weak D call: TRBD2 (5 bases). Germline assignment: CDR1 MNHEY and CDR2 SMNVEV (reference sequence). The CDR3 consists of 13 residues. Trimming shortened V by 5 bases and J by 1 base, and 9 bases separated the two germline ends. The DNA of the CDR3 is TGTGCCAGCAGTGAACTAGGGTCCTACGAGCAGTACTTC. Its translation is CASSELGSYEQYF.

This chain joins TRBV5-4 and TRBJ2-7; D call uncertain. Per germline, CDR1 SGHNT and CDR2 YYREEE (reference sequence). The CDR3 length is 14 residues. V lost 0 bases and J 3 bases, leaving 10 bases between the germline ends. The CDR3 region is CASSLAGQDYEQYF. Here the CDR3 DNA reads TGTGCCAGCAGCTTGGCCGGCCAGGACTACGAGCAGTACTTC.

This sequence joins TRBV19 and TRBJ2-7; 9 bases match TRBD1. The CDR3 covers 15 residues. Trimming cost V 5 bases and J 5 bases; bases outside gene matches: 10. The germline CDR1 and CDR2 sequences are LNHDA and SQIVND (reference sequence). The CDR3 is CASSARQGERDEQYF. CDR3 sequence (DNA): TGTGCCAGTAGTGCTCGACAGGGGGAGAGGGACGAGCAGTACTTC.

This sequence joins TRBV4-1 and TRBJ1-5; tentatively, D is TRBD1 (5 bases). Germline assignment: CDR1 MGHRA and CDR2 YSYEKL. Trimming removed 2 bases at V and 6 bases at J, with 14 bases between. The CDR3 has 15 residues. Here the CDR3 DNA reads TGCGCCAGCAGCCAAATAGTCCAGGGCGCTCAGCCCCAGCATTTT. The encoded protein is CASSQIVQGAQPQHF.

The rearrangement uses TRBV14 and TRBJ2-1; 7 positions match TRBD2. This CDR3 is built from 18 residues. Trimming took 0 bases from V and 0 from J; bases not matched to a gene: 8. Germline-derived CDR1 and CDR2 are SGHDN and FVKESK. CDR3 bases: TGTGCCAGCAGCCAAGACGGAGTACTAGCGAGCTCCTACAATGAGCAGTTCTTC. Its translation is CASSQDGVLASSYNEQFF.

The chain has TRBV11-3 and TRBJ2-1, with 7 nucleotides matching TRBD2. The V gene's germline CDR1 is SGHNT and CDR2 YENEEA. The CDR3 has 16 residues. Trimming removed 1 base from V and 3 bases from J; junction bases left unmatched: 6. CDR3 in amino acids: CASSLVREWDYNEQFF. The CDR3 nucleotides are TGTGCCAGCAGCTTAGTGCGGGAGTGGGACTACAATGAGCAGTTCTTC. Full variable domain (outside the CDR3, taken from reference TRBV11-3 and TRBJ2-1): EAGVVQSPRYKIIEKKQPVAFWCNPISGHNTLYWYLQNLGQGPELLIRYENEEAVDDSQLPKDRFSAERLKGVDSTLKIQPAELGDSAVYLCASSLVREWDYNEQFFGPGTRLTVL.

In the case of this clone: This sample also contains other DNA sequences that code for the same CDR3. J is TRBJ1-1 and V is TRBV9; TRBD1 agrees at 8 bases. Trimming cost V 4 bases and J 2 bases; bases outside gene matches: 4. The CDR3 totals 14 residues. Germline CDR1 is SGDLS and CDR2 is YYNGEE. This chain's CDR3 is CASSPTGDNTEAFF. The CDR3 bases are TGTGCCAGCAGCCCGACAGGGGATAACACTGAAGCTTTCTTT.

The gene calls are TRBV7-6 and TRBJ2-3, with TRBD2 as a possible D gene (5 bases). Trimming took off 4 bases at V and 5 bases at J, with 16 bases between the two ends. The V gene's germline CDR1 is SGHVS and CDR2 FNYEAQ. The CDR3 contains 15 residues. In DNA, the CDR3 is TGTGCCAGCAGCTCGGACTCGTTCGGGTTAGATACGCAGTATTTT. It codes for CASSSDSFGLDTQYF.

This rearrangement joins TRBV28 to TRBJ2-7, with D possibly called TRBD1 or TRBD2 (5 bases each). In germline, CDR1 is MDHEN, CDR2 SYDVKM. V lost 7 bases and J lost 6, with 16 bases in between. This CDR3 is 13 amino acids long. CDR3 protein: CASTEGSGSEQYF. DNA of the CDR3: TGTGCCAGCACCGAGGGGTCGGGAAGCGAGCAGTACTTC.

The rearrangement uses TRBV5-6 and TRBJ2-3, with TRBD1 identical over 8 bases. The CDR3 consists of 15 residues. The germline V gene encodes CDR1 SGHDT and CDR2 YYEEEE. V shed 3 bases, J shed 4 bases, and the junction held 7 bases outside the gene matches. CDR3 sequence: CASSWGLQGADTQYF. The DNA of the CDR3 is TGTGCCAGCAGCTGGGGCCTACAGGGGGCAGATACGCAGTATTTT.

The rearrangement uses TRBV27 and TRBJ2-3, with D perhaps TRBD2 (5 bases). The germline V and J ends were trimmed by 3 bases and 7 bases, with 11 bases remaining between them. Per germline, CDR1 MNHEY and CDR2 SMNVEV (reference sequence). There are 13 residues in the CDR3. The DNA of the CDR3 is TGTGCCAGCAGTTTTGAGGGCCCGCATACGCAGTATTTT. It encodes CASSFEGPHTQYF.

The chain uses TRBV25-1 and TRBJ2-3; 11 positions match TRBD2. Trimming removed 4 bases from V and 2 bases from J; junction bases left unmatched: 2. CDR3 length equals 15 residues. Germline assignment: CDR1 MGHDK and CDR2 SYGVNS. CDR3 protein: CASSGLAGYTDTQYF. Written as DNA, the CDR3 is TGTGCCAGCAGTGGACTAGCGGGGTACACAGATACGCAGTATTTT.

The chain carries TRBV28 and TRBJ2-1; TRBD1 agrees at 7 bases. The J segment lost 15 bases and the V segment lost 4 bases, leaving 15 bases of the junction unmatched. This CDR3 region has 14 residues. Germline V gives CDR1 MDHEN, CDR2 SYDVKM. The CDR3 DNA sequence: TGTGCCAGCAGTTGGGAAACGTATGAGACAGGGATGTTCTTC. Protein sequence: CASSWETYETGMFF.

The V and J genes are TRBV7-3 and TRBJ1-1; 9 bases line up with TRBD1. The CDR3 is made up of 14 amino acids. Trimming removed 6 bases from V and 5 bases from J; junction bases left unmatched: 7. Germline CDR1 reads SGHTA; CDR2 reads FQGTGA. The DNA of the CDR3 is TGTGCCAGCAGACCAACAGGGGGCGGAACTGAAGCTTTCTTT. It encodes CASRPTGGGTEAFF. The full variable domain, rest sourced from reference TRBV7-3 and TRBJ1-1, is GAGVSQTPSNKVTEKGKYVELRCDPISGHTALYWYRQSLGQGPEFLIYFQGTGAADDSGLPNDRFFAVRPEGSVSTLKIQRTERGDSAVYLCASRPTGGGTEAFFGQGTRLTVV.

This sequence joins TRBV7-9 and TRBJ2-3; 12 bases map to TRBD2. After removal of 4 bases from V and 1 base from J, the junction contained 12 bases not matched to a gene. This CDR3 comprises 19 residues. CDR1 SEHNR and CDR2 FQNEAQ come from the germline V gene (reference sequence). CDR3 residues: CASSSNNPGLAGRTDTQYF. The CDR3 nucleotides read TGTGCCAGCAGCTCGAACAATCCGGGACTAGCGGGTCGCACAGATACGCAGTATTTT.

This chain uses TRBV30 with TRBJ2-7, with D tentatively TRBD1 (5 bases). V lost 8 bases and J lost 3, with 20 bases in between. Germline assignment: CDR1 GTSNPN and CDR2 SVGIG (reference sequence). This CDR3 spans 14 amino acids. DNA of the CDR3: TGTGCCGGAGCCTCAGGCCAGGGCGACTACGAGCAGTACTTC. As protein: CAGASGQGDYEQYF.

Concerning this clone: This sample also contains other DNA sequences that code for the same CDR3. This chain connects TRBV28 to TRBJ1-5; 7 bases line up with TRBD1. There are 13 residues in the CDR3. Germline values: CDR1 MDHEN, CDR2 SYDVKM. V dropped 3 bases and J dropped 4; count of bases not matched to a gene: 0. CDR3 loop: CASSLGQNQPQHF. The CDR3 DNA reads TGTGCCAGCAGTTTGGGACAGAATCAGCCCCAGCATTTT. The whole variable domain, filled in from reference TRBV28 and TRBJ1-5, reads DVKVTQSSRYLVKRTGEKVFLECVQDMDHENMFWYRQDPGLGLRLIYFSYDVKMKEKGDIPEGYSVSREKKERFSLILESASTNQTSMYLCASSLGQNQPQHFGDGTRLSIL.

The sample holds one count of this clone. The chain employs TRBV7-3 and TRBJ2-1, with 9 bases matching TRBD2. V lost 3 bases to trimming and J lost 2 bases; unmatched junction nucleotides: 5. Germline CDR1 and CDR2: SGHTA and FQGTGA. The CDR3 has 16 residues. The CDR3 region is CASSFGLAHTYNEQFF. The CDR3 DNA reads as TGTGCCAGCAGCTTTGGACTAGCGCACACCTACAATGAGCAGTTCTTC.

The chain links TRBV4-1 to TRBJ2-7, with D possibly matching TRBD2 (5 bases). Between the trimmed V and J ends, which lost 0 bases and 2 bases, there was a span of 14 bases. The CDR3 sequence is 16 residues long. Germline V gene lookup returns CDR1 MGHRA and CDR2 YSYEKL. CDR3 sequence: CASSQDRAGIAYEQYF. CDR3 nucleotide sequence: TGCGCCAGCAGCCAAGATCGGGCGGGTATAGCCTACGAGCAGTACTTC.

A note on this clone: Other nucleotide sequences in the sample specify the same CDR3. The chain links TRBV4-2 to TRBJ2-5; 7 bases are a match to TRBD1. V lost 4 bases, J lost 1 base, and 3 bases stayed unmatched. Per the germline V gene, CDR1 is LGHNA and CDR2 is YNFKEQ. This CDR3 has 14 amino acids. CDR3 amino acids: CASSPRDSQETQYF. As DNA, the CDR3 is TGTGCCAGCAGCCCTCGGGACAGCCAAGAGACCCAGTACTTC.

V usage is TRBV30 and J usage is TRBJ1-2, with D perhaps TRBD1 (5 bases). CDR1 and CDR2 (germline): GTSNPN, SVGIG (reference sequence). CDR3 length equals 13 residues. Trimming removed 7 bases at V and 3 bases at J, with 15 bases between. The CDR3 bases are TGTGCCTTTTTCGACGGGGCCTACTATGGCTACACCTTC. Its protein product is CAFFDGAYYGYTF.